Below are 23 T cell receptor beta chains sequenced from a single sample in a study of blood T cell repertoires in COVID-19. TCRdb's table, derived via immunoSEQ multiplex PCR, lists solely in-frame clones and lacks some. The data show under 250,000 clones, over 75% seen once. Sequencing input: peripheral blood. These receptors were taken from a woman in her 70s with COVID-19, enrolled during active disease.

This chain uses TRBV29-1 with TRBJ1-4; 7 positions match TRBD1. J gave up 0 bases and V 4 bases, and 8 bases lay outside the gene matches. This CDR3 spans 16 amino acids. Germline-derived CDR1 and CDR2 are SQVTM and ANQGSEA. The CDR3 DNA sequence: TGCAGCGTTGTTGGGACAGAGCCCTCAACTAATGAAAAACTGTTTTTT. As protein: CSVVGTEPSTNEKLFF.

V gene TRBV19 combines with J gene TRBJ2-5; 8 positions agree with TRBD2. The germline gives CDR1 LNHDA, CDR2 SQIVND (reference sequence). The CDR3 is 16 residues long. V dropped 5 bases and J dropped 5; count of bases not matched to a gene: 13. The CDR3 protein is CASSPSRSGGGETQYF. CDR3 DNA sequence: TGTGCCAGTAGTCCATCGCGGTCTGGCGGGGGGGAGACCCAGTACTTC. The entire variable domain, with the rest obtained from reference TRBV19 and TRBJ2-5, is as follows: DGGITQSPKYLFRKEGQNVTLSCEQNLNHDAMYWYRQDPGQGLRLIYYSQIVNDFQKGDIAEGYSVSREKKESFPLTVTSAQKNPTAFYLCASSPSRSGGGETQYFGPGTRLLVL.

This clone appeared a single time. V is TRBV18 and J is TRBJ1-5; 8 bases line up with TRBD1. J was trimmed by 2 bases and V by 6 bases; bases with no gene match: 3. Germline CDR1 KGHSH, CDR2 LQKENI. The CDR3 extends over 14 amino acids. For the CDR3, the DNA is TGTGCCAGCTCCCAACAGGGGGGCAATCAGCCCCAGCATTTT. Protein sequence: CASSQQGGNQPQHF.

V usage is TRBV3-1 (or the pseudogene TRBV3-2) and J usage is TRBJ1-4; tentatively, D is TRBD1 (6 bases). V dropped 3 bases and J dropped 13 bases, with 15 bases sitting between them. CDR3 length equals 13 residues. CDR1 and CDR2 from the germline V gene are LGHDT and YNNKEL (reference sequence). CDR3 loop: CASSHRGEGRLFF. The CDR3 DNA is TGTGCCAGCAGCCACAGGGGCGAGGGTAGACTGTTTTTT.

V gene TRBV27 combines with J gene TRBJ2-1, with TRBD2 identical over 16 bases. The CDR3 is 19 amino acids. Germline V gene data show CDR1 as MNHEY and CDR2 as SMNVEV (reference sequence). The V and J ends lost 6 bases and 7 bases, in that order; junction bases with no gene match: 15. In DNA, the CDR3 is TGTGCCAGCAGGAGTCCGGGACTAGCGGGAGGGCGATTTAGAAATGAGCAGTTCTTC. It encodes CASRSPGLAGGRFRNEQFF.

V usage is TRBV18 and J usage is TRBJ2-1; 8 bases are shared with TRBD2. Germline-derived CDR1 and CDR2 are KGHSH and LQKENI. CDR3 size: 14 residues. The V gene end was trimmed by 6 bases and the J gene end by 7 bases; junction bases not matched to a gene: 8. Written as DNA, the CDR3 is TGTGCCAGCTCCTTAGCGGGGTTCGGGAATGAGCAGTTCTTC. Translating gives CASSLAGFGNEQFF.

The rearrangement joins TRBV4-3 to TRBJ1-1, with unresolved D. The germline V gene encodes CDR1 LGHNA and CDR2 YSLEER. CDR3 length: 15 residues. Trimming left V 3 bases short and J 3 bases short, with 14 bases between. The chain's CDR3 is CASSHAVAGDTEAFF. CDR3 nucleotide sequence: TGCGCCAGCAGCCACGCTGTAGCGGGTGACACTGAAGCTTTCTTT.

This clone appeared a single time. The J gene is TRBJ2-3, the V gene TRBV7-3; D is possibly TRBD2 (6 bases). Germline values: CDR1 SGHTA, CDR2 FQGTGA. Trimming shortened V by 2 bases and J by 2 bases, and 11 bases separated the two germline ends. This CDR3 has 15 amino acids. Written as DNA, the CDR3 is TGTGCCAGCAGCTTATTAACGGGAGCCACAGATACGCAGTATTTT. It is translated as CASSLLTGATDTQYF.

The V gene is TRBV19, the J gene TRBJ1-6, with unresolved D. V was cut by 1 base and J by 9 bases, with 16 bases left in between. The CDR3 is made up of 16 amino acids. The V gene's germline CDR1 is LNHDA and CDR2 SQIVND (reference sequence). CDR3 nucleotides: TGTGCCAGTAGTATAGGGACCGCGGGTTCAGGTTCACCCCTCCACTTT. Translation gives CASSIGTAGSGSPLHF.

This sequence joins TRBV19 and TRBJ1-1; no definite D call. Germline V CDR1 and CDR2: LNHDA, SQIVND (reference sequence). V dropped 6 bases and J dropped 4 bases, with 24 bases sitting between them. There are 17 residues in the CDR3. CDR3 in amino acids: CASSVLSLGGKTTEAFF. The CDR3 DNA reads as TGTGCCAGTAGCGTCCTTTCGCTGGGAGGGAAAACCACTGAAGCTTTCTTT.

The chain has TRBV6-2 or TRBV6-3 and TRBJ2-7, with a tentative D call TRBD1 (7 bases). There are 14 residues in the CDR3. V was clipped by 6 bases and J by 7 bases, with 19 bases between them. From germline, CDR1 is MNHEY and CDR2 SVGEGT. The CDR3 protein is CASSQSRGVLEQYF. In DNA, the CDR3 is TGTGCCAGCAGCCAGAGCAGGGGGGTGTTGGAGCAGTACTTC.

About this clone: Germline is not matched at one junction end, which may reflect a read error. This sequence joins TRBV7-7 and TRBJ1-2; D is undetermined. Germline CDR1 reads SSHAT; CDR2 reads FNYEAQ (reference sequence). The CDR3 has 15 residues. CDR3: CASSPLTGRLDGYTF. For the CDR3, the DNA is TGTGCTAGCAGCCCCCTGACTGGCCGGCTCGATGGCTACACCTTC.

V is TRBV3-1 (or the pseudogene TRBV3-2) and J is TRBJ2-7; 10 bases fit TRBD1. The CDR3 loop spans 18 amino acids. The germline gives CDR1 LGHDT, CDR2 YNNKEL (reference sequence). The ends lost 0 bases at V and 5 bases at J; junction bases unmatched: 13. CDR3 DNA: TGTGCCAGCAGCCAAGATCTGCCGGGACAGGGGATAGTCGACGAGCAGTACTTC. Its translation is CASSQDLPGQGIVDEQYF.

The rearrangement links TRBV5-1 to TRBJ1-2; TRBD1 aligns across 7 bases. The V gene's germline CDR1 is SGHRS and CDR2 YFSETQ. The CDR3 contains 14 residues. V shed 6 bases and J 6 bases; nucleotides not matched to a gene: 11. The CDR3 nucleotides read TGCGCCAGCACCATAGACAGGGTTTTGGATGGCTACACCTTC. It is translated as CASTIDRVLDGYTF.

The chain links TRBV18 to TRBJ2-1, with 7 bases matching TRBD2. Losses at the gene ends were 2 bases for V and 8 bases for J; bases not matched to a gene: 3. This CDR3 has 13 residues. Germline V gene sequence: CDR1 KGHSH, CDR2 LQKENI. The CDR3 reads CASSPSGTDEQFF. CDR3 DNA: TGTGCCAGCTCACCAAGCGGGACCGATGAGCAGTTCTTC.

This chain joins TRBV7-3 and TRBJ1-1; D remains unclear. Germline V lookup: CDR1 SGHTA, CDR2 FQGTGA. V was shortened by 3 bases and J by 4 bases, with 12 bases between the two germline ends. The CDR3 runs to 14 residues. CDR3 protein: CASSFSNSGTEAFF. The CDR3 DNA sequence: TGTGCCAGCAGCTTTAGTAATAGTGGCACTGAAGCTTTCTTT.

The rearrangement uses TRBV5-6 and TRBJ2-5; tentatively, D is TRBD2 (6 bases). The CDR3 runs to 16 residues. Looked up from germline, CDR1 is SGHDT and CDR2 is YYEEEE. The CDR3 spells CATCRAGRLGEETQYF. Here the CDR3 DNA reads TGTGCTACCTGCCGGGCGGGGAGATTGGGAGAAGAGACCCAGTACTTC.

This chain uses TRBV7-9 with TRBJ1-1; D might be TRBD1 (6 bases). V gave up 5 bases and J gave up 5 bases, with 27 bases separating them. This CDR3 spans 18 amino acids. Per the germline V gene, CDR1 is SEHNR and CDR2 is FQNEAQ (reference sequence). CDR3 sequence: CASSPPGQGTWLGTEAFF. CDR3 in DNA: TGTGCCAGCAGCCCCCCGGGGCAGGGGACGTGGCTGGGAACTGAAGCTTTCTTT.

The chain joins TRBV2 to TRBJ2-7, with TRBD1 matching 9 bases. V was clipped by 1 base and J by 5 bases; unmatched bases: 6. CDR3 length equals 15 residues. Germline V gene data show CDR1 as SNHLY and CDR2 as FYNNEI. The CDR3 spells CASSEGTGVGHEQYF. The CDR3 bases are TGTGCCAGCAGTGAAGGGACAGGGGTTGGCCACGAGCAGTACTTC. Based on the CDR3 plus reference TRBV2 and TRBJ2-7, the full variable domain is EPEVTQTPSHQVTQMGQEVILRCVPISNHLYFYWYRQILGQKVEFLVSFYNNEISEKSEIFDDQFSVERPDGSNFTLKIRSTKLEDSAMYFCASSEGTGVGHEQYFGPGTRLTVT.

This clone occurred a few times. The V call is TRBV2, the J call TRBJ1-6; 7 positions match TRBD1. CDR3 length: 14 residues. J lost 5 bases, V lost 8 bases, and 6 bases had no gene match. Germline lookup yields CDR1 SNHLY and CDR2 FYNNEI. The CDR3 DNA reads TGTGCCAGCTCCGGCAGGGGGGATAATTCACCCCTCCACTTT. Translated: CASSGRGDNSPLHF.

CDR3 residues: CASISGDREGDYGYTF. In nucleotides, the CDR3 is TGTGCCAGCATCTCAGGGGACAGGGAGGGTGACTATGGCTACACCTTC. The V gene is TRBV6-6, the J gene TRBJ1-2; TRBD1 matches at 9 bases. Germline trimming cut 7 bases from V and 3 bases from J; bases unmatched to any gene: 12. The germline V gene has CDR1 MNHNY and CDR2 SVGAGI (reference sequence). There are 16 residues in the CDR3.

This clone was counted once. The V call is TRBV10-3, the J call TRBJ1-4; TRBD1 aligns across 11 bases. This CDR3 has 15 residues. Unmatched junction bases numbered 3, after V lost 3 bases and J lost 6 bases. Germline V CDR1 and CDR2: ENHRY, SYGVKD. CDR3 sequence: CAISDPGQGDEKLFF. The CDR3 DNA reads as TGTGCCATCAGTGACCCGGGACAGGGGGATGAAAAACTGTTTTTT.

The V call is TRBV6-5, the J call TRBJ1-5, with D uncertain. This CDR3 is 13 amino acids long. Germline assignment: CDR1 MNHEY and CDR2 SVGAGI. V lost 5 bases, J lost 7 bases, and 12 bases lay in between. CDR3: CASSNRGYQPQHF. The CDR3 DNA reads TGTGCCAGCAGTAATCGGGGTTACCAGCCCCAGCATTTT.